A selection of T cell receptor beta chains follows, all from one sample in a study of OX40 agonist ivuxolimab in advanced cancers. Assay used: immunoSEQ multiplex PCR; TCRdb lists only in-frame clones, some missing. The sample has around 19,000 clones; around three quarters are singletons. This specimen consisted of CD4+ or CD8+ T cells sorted from blood, obtained in a trial of the OX40 agonist ivuxolimab. These TCRs come from an adult with an advanced solid tumor such as melanoma, head and neck, liver or kidney cancer. Each CDR3 is given with its conserved first and last residue. The D gene is left open where the match is weak. The listing skips clone size in some rows; elsewhere it reads once, few, many or a size class.

TRBV9	TRBD1	few	TRBJ1-6	TGTGCCAGCAGCCATGACAGGGGCGGCTATAATTCACCCCTCCACTTT	CASSHDRGGYNSPLHF
TRBV7-9	TRBD1	-	TRBJ2-7	TGTGCCAGCAGCGACCCGGGACAGAGCTCCTACGAGCAGTACTTC	CASSDPGQSSYEQYF
TRBV18	-	-	TRBJ1-1	TGTGCCAGCTCACCGGAGGGTACTGAAGCTTTCTTT	CASSPEGTEAFF
TRBV19	TRBD2	-	TRBJ2-7	TGTGCCAGTAGCTCCGCGACTAGCGGGGGAGTCGAGCAGTACTTC	CASSSATSGGVEQYF
TRBV5-6	-	-	TRBJ1-4	TGTGCCAGCAGCTTGAGGGTAGGGGGGATTAATGAAAAACTGTTTTTT	CASSLRVGGINEKLFF
TRBV29-1	TRBD2	-	TRBJ2-5	TGCAGCGTGCGGGGGGAGAATGGAAAAGAGACCCAGTACTTC	CSVRGENGKETQYF
TRBV30	TRBD2	-	TRBJ2-3	TGTGCCTGGAGTCCAAAACTAGCGGGGGGGGCAGATACGCAGTATTTT	CAWSPKLAGGADTQYF
TRBV19	-	few	TRBJ2-1	TGTGCCAGTACTCCCACGGGGGGCGCTTACAATGAGCAGTTCTTC	CASTPTGGAYNEQFF
TRBV19	TRBD1	few	TRBJ1-2	TGTGCCTCTAAGGAGGGCAGGGGGCAGCGGGCTGGTGGCTACACCTTC	CASKEGRGQRAGGYTF
TRBV4-1	-	-	TRBJ1-2	TGCGCCAGCAGCCAGACCGCAGGGGATTCCGTCTATGGCTACACCTTC	CASSQTAGDSVYGYTF
TRBV19	-	-	TRBJ2-7	TGTGCCAGTAGTATAGGGCAATCCTACGAGCAGTACTTC	CASSIGQSYEQYF
TRBV7-7	TRBD2	-	TRBJ2-5	TGTGCTAGCAGCTTAGGGGCTCTAGCGGGAGCGGAGACCCAGTACTTC	CASSLGALAGAETQYF
TRBV9	-	-	TRBJ2-1	TGTGCCAGCAGCGTTTCCGGGAGTAAGATGTTTGAGCAGTTCTTC	CASSVSGSKMFEQFF
TRBV28	TRBD1	medium-sized	TRBJ2-2	TGTGCCAGCAGCTCAACTCGAGGACAGGGGGGTAACACCGGGGAGCTGTTTTTT	CASSSTRGQGGNTGELFF
TRBV14	-	-	TRBJ2-3	TGTGCCAGCAGCCGGTTTTCAGGGGTATATGCGGATACGCAGTATTTT	CASSRFSGVYADTQYF
TRBV28	TRBD2	-	TRBJ2-1	TGTGCCAGCAGTTTGACTAGCGGGCACTACAATGAGCAGTTCTTC	CASSLTSGHYNEQFF
TRBV6-1	TRBD1	-	TRBJ1-4	TGTGCCAGCGAAAGACAGGGAGGTGAAAAACTGTTTTTT	CASERQGGEKLFF
TRBV30	TRBD2	once	TRBJ2-2	TGTGCCTGGAGTGTACATAGCGGGGGGGTTTACACCGGGGAGCTGTTTTTT	CAWSVHSGGVYTGELFF
TRBV7-2	-	-	TRBJ1-2	TGTGCCAGCAGCTCCGCGGCGGGGTTGGAGGGCTACACCTTC	CASSSAAGLEGYTF
TRBV18	-	-	TRBJ1-1	TGTGCCAGCTCACCCCGCGAGGGGAACACTGAAGCTTTCTTT	CASSPREGNTEAFF
TRBV5-1	-	-	TRBJ2-7	TGCGCCAGCAGCTTACAGTATCTCTACGAGCAGTACTTC	CASSLQYLYEQYF
TRBV10-3	-	-	TRBJ1-6	TGTGCCATCAGTGAGTCGAAACGGGGGGAGAATTCACCCCTCCACTTT	CAISESKRGENSPLHF
TRBV19	TRBD2	-	TRBJ2-1	TGTGCCAGTAGTTTTACTAGCGGGGGGAGCTCCTACAATGAGCAGTTCTTC	CASSFTSGGSSYNEQFF
TRBV19	-	-	TRBJ2-3	TGTGCCAGTAGATTAGCGGAGGCCACAGATACGCAGTATTTT	CASRLAEATDTQYF
TRBV6-5	-	-	TRBJ1-6	TGTGCCAGCCGTGGGGGGGGGCTATCACCCCTCCACTTT	CASRGGGLSPLHF
TRBV4-1	-	-	TRBJ1-4	TGCGCCAGCAGCCAAGATCGAACGGTTGGAGGGGAAAAACTGTTTTTT	CASSQDRTVGGEKLFF
TRBV5-6	-	once	TRBJ1-3	TGTGCCAGCAGTCCATATTCTGGAAACACCATATATTTT	CASSPYSGNTIYF
TRBV6-1	-	-	TRBJ2-5	TGTGCCTGCTCTCGGACCGACCAAGAGACCCAGTACTTC	CACSRTDQETQYF
TRBV19	-	-	TRBJ1-2	TGTGCCACGTGGGACGGGGGATTCTATGGCTACACCTTC	CATWDGGFYGYTF
TRBV9	-	-	TRBJ1-4	TGTGCCAGCAGCAGAACAGGGTTAGAGGAAAAACTGTTTTTT	CASSRTGLEEKLFF
TRBV28	TRBD1	-	TRBJ1-4	TGTGCCAGCAGTTCCCACGGACAGGGACTGAGGGAAAAACTGTTTTTT	CASSSHGQGLREKLFF
TRBV2	-	-	TRBJ1-1	TGTGCCAGCAGTGAAGACCGGTCTGAAGCTTTCTTT	CASSEDRSEAFF
TRBV27	-	-	TRBJ2-3	TGTGCCAGCAGTTTAAAGCAGGGTTCAGATACGCAGTATTTT	CASSLKQGSDTQYF
TRBV7-9	TRBD2	-	TRBJ2-1	TGTGCCAGCAGCTTAAATTTGGGCGGGAGGCACAATGAGCAGTTCTTC	CASSLNLGGRHNEQFF
TRBV7-2	-	-	TRBJ2-7	TGTGCCAGCAGCTTAGCGGGAGCTTCGTCCGAGCAGTACTTC	CASSLAGASSEQYF
TRBV6-5	-	few	TRBJ2-5	TGTGCCAGCAGTTGGACATCCCAAGAGACCCAGTACTTC	CASSWTSQETQYF
TRBV7-2	-	once	TRBJ2-1	TGTGCCAGCAGCTCAGAGTTCGTCGAGCAGTTCTTC	CASSSEFVEQFF
TRBV11-2	-	-	TRBJ2-5	TGTGCCAGCAGCTTAGTACGAATCAGGGGAGTGGAGACCCAGTACTTC	CASSLVRIRGVETQYF
TRBV27	-	-	TRBJ1-1	TGTGCCAGCAGTTTAGTAGGCTCTCTAATGAACACTGAAGCTTTCTTT	CASSLVGSLMNTEAFF
TRBV6-5	TRBD1	-	TRBJ1-2	TGTGCCAGCAGTCGACAGGGAGGGGGGGAATATGGCTACACCTTC	CASSRQGGGEYGYTF
TRBV7-5	-	-	TRBJ2-5	TGTGCCAGCAGCTTAGGACGAACCCGGGAGACCCAGTACTTC	CASSLGRTRETQYF
TRBV19	-	-	TRBJ2-3	TGTGCCAGTAGTATGTGGGCTAGCACAGATACGCAGTATTTT	CASSMWASTDTQYF
TRBV7-6	-	-	TRBJ2-7	TGTGCCAGCAGCACCGGGAGCTACGAGCAGTACTTC	CASSTGSYEQYF
TRBV9	TRBD1	-	TRBJ2-1	TGTGCCAGCAGCGTAGATCCCAGGGGGCAGGAGCAGTTCTTC	CASSVDPRGQEQFF
TRBV2	TRBD1	few	TRBJ2-1	TGTGCCAGCAGTGAACTAGGGGGCGAGGGGATTTCCAATGAGCAGTTCTTC	CASSELGGEGISNEQFF
TRBV5-1	TRBD2	-	TRBJ2-5	TGCGCCAGCAGCTTGGCTAGCGGGAAGGAGACCCAGTACTTC	CASSLASGKETQYF
TRBV19	-	-	TRBJ1-6	TGTGCCAGTAGTCCCGGGCATGGCAGTAGCTCACCCCTCCACTTT	CASSPGHGSSSPLHF
TRBV6-1	-	-	TRBJ1-1	TGTGCCAGCAGTGAAATGGGGACTGAAGCTTTCTTT	CASSEMGTEAFF
TRBV7-6	-	-	TRBJ2-2	TGTGCCAGCAGCTTGCAGGGGCCCACCGGGGAGCTGTTTTTT	CASSLQGPTGELFF
TRBV4-1	-	-	TRBJ1-6	TGCGCCAGCAGCCAAGAGTTGATTTCACCCCTCCACTTT	CASSQELISPLHF
TRBV5-6	-	-	TRBJ1-2	TGTGCCAGCAGCTTCCCTGGGGCTAACTATGGCTACACCTTC	CASSFPGANYGYTF
TRBV18	-	-	TRBJ1-1	TGTGCCAGCTCACCAGTATCAGGGACCACTGAAGCTTTCTTT	CASSPVSGTTEAFF
TRBV5-5	-	-	TRBJ2-7	TGTGCCAGCAGCTTGGCCGAGACACCCATTAGCTCCTACGAGCAGTACTTC	CASSLAETPISSYEQYF
TRBV9	-	large	TRBJ2-1	TGTGCCAGCAGCGTAGGCGGGGCAGCCTACAATGAGCAGTTCTTC	CASSVGGAAYNEQFF
TRBV19	TRBD1	-	TRBJ2-5	TGTGCCAGTAGTTCGATACGGACAGGGGGTCAGGAGACCCAGTACTTC	CASSSIRTGGQETQYF
TRBV18	-	-	TRBJ2-5	TGTGCCAGCTCACCGTCGCAGGGCCCCCAAGAGACCCAGTACTTC	CASSPSQGPQETQYF
TRBV29-1	-	once	TRBJ1-2	TGCAGCGTTGAAGAAGGACAAGGGTTCATATCGGGCTATGGCTACACCTTC	CSVEEGQGFISGYGYTF
TRBV4-1	-	-	TRBJ2-7	TGCGCCAGCAGCCAAGATGCGGGGTTTAGCGACTCCTACGAGCAGTACTTC	CASSQDAGFSDSYEQYF